This T cell receptor beta chain was identified during a study of beta chain features in type 1 diabetes. General study results and limits: Overrepresentation of cells with high TCR expression could result from cDNA sequencing. Relative to healthy donors, patients appeared to have naive, central memory and Treg TCRB repertoires that were more similar.

Per germline, CDR1 GTSNPN and CDR2 SVGIG (reference sequence). This CDR3 has 12 amino acids. Trimming removed 4 bases from V and 7 bases from J, with 11 bases in between. This clone was observed a handful of times. Its cognate antigen is unknown. The investigators reverse transcribed all of the isolated RNA, so they sequenced expressed TCRB transcripts. TCRdb's table, derived via immunoSEQ multiplex PCR, lists solely in-frame clones and lacks some. The sample yields 680,000 or so clones, about 14% seen once. The rearrangement links TRBV30 to TRBJ1-5, with D perhaps TRBD1 (5 bases). The TCR originated in a man aged 18 to 35 in good health. The specimen was naive CD4+ T cells from blood. CDR3 coding DNA: TGTGCCTGGACCCAGGGAACCCAGCCCCAGCATTTT. It codes for CAWTQGTQPQHF.